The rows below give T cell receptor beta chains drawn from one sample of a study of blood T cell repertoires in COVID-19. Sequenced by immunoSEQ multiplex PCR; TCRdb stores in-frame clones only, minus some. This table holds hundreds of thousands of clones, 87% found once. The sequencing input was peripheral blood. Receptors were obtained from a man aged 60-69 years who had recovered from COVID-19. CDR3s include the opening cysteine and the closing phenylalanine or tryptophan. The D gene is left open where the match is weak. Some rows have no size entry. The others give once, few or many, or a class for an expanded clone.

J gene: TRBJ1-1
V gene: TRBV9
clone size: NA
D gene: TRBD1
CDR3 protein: CASSFQDRGRTEAFF
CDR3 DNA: TGTGCCAGCAGCTTCCAGGACAGGGGACGGACTGAAGCTTTCTTT

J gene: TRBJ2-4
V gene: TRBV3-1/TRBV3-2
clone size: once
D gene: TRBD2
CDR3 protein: CASSLKGLAPKNIQYF
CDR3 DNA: TGTGCCAGCAGCCTGAAGGGACTAGCTCCCAAAAACATTCAGTACTTC

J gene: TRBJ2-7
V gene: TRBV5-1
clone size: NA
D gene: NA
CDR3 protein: CASSFKAASSYEQYF
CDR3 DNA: TGCGCCAGCAGCTTTAAGGCGGCGAGCTCCTACGAGCAGTACTTC

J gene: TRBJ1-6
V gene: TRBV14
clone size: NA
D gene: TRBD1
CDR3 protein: CASSIGQGRNSPLHF
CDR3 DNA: TGTGCCAGCAGCATCGGACAGGGTAGGAATTCACCCCTCCACTTT

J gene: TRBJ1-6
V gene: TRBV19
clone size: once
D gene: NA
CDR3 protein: CASSIGRHSPLHF
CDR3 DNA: TGTGCCAGTAGTATAGGGAGGCATTCACCCCTCCACTTT

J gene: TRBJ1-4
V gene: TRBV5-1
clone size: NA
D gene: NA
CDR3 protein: CASSRGGWNEKLFF
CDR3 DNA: TGCGCCAGCAGTCGGGGGGGCTGGAATGAAAAACTGTTTTTT

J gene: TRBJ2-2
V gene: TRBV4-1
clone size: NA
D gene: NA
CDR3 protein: CASSQEPQPGGLTGELFF
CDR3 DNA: TGCGCCAGCAGCCAAGAACCTCAACCCGGGGGGCTCACCGGGGAGCTGTTTTTT

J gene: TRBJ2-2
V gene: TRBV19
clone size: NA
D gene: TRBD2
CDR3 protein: CASFSGGAAGELFF
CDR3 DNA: TGTGCCAGTTTCAGCGGGGGGGCCGCCGGGGAGCTGTTTTTT

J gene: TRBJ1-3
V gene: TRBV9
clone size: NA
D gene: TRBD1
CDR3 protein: CASSPRTGFWAGNTIYF
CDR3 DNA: TGTGCCAGCAGCCCCCGGACAGGTTTCTGGGCTGGAAACACCATATATTTT

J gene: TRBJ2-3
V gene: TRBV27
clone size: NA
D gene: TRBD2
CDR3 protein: CASTRTSGGEEADTQYF
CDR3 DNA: TGTGCCAGCACCCGGACTAGCGGGGGGGAGGAAGCAGATACGCAGTATTTT

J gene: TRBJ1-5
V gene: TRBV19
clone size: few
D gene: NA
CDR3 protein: CASRTYNQPQHF
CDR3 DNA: TGTGCCAGTAGAACCTACAATCAGCCCCAGCATTTT

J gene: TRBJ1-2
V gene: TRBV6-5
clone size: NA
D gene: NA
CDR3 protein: CASSYSGAVSYGYTF
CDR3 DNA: TGTGCCAGCAGTTACTCGGGAGCAGTCAGTTATGGCTACACCTTC

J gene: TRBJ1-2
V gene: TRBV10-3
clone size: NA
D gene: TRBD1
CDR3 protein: CAISPTGDGYTF
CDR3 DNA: TGTGCCATCAGCCCCACAGGGGATGGCTACACCTTC